This entry is about one T cell receptor beta chain. Through a sample-barcoded 5' primer and a J-beta primer mix, a second PCR was run for roughly 7 to 11 cycles. TCRdb redid the calling of the 5' RACE reads with MiXCR, one entry per CDR3 protein. The profile shows hundreds of thousands of distinct CDR3 sequences, around 45% of them singletons. This sample is part of a study of blood T cells in healthy people across ages. CDR3 length: 17 residues. Looked up from germline, CDR1 is ENHRY and CDR2 is SYGVKD. Losses at the gene ends were 5 bases for V and 3 bases for J; bases not matched to a gene: 11. This sequence joins TRBV10-3 and TRBJ2-3, with 10 positions matching TRBD2. The sequence was collected from a woman between 55 and 75 years old in good health. Sequenced sample: blood. The CDR3 reads CAISPSYSGRLTDTQYF. The DNA of the CDR3 is TGTGCCATCAGTCCTTCTTATAGCGGGAGGCTTACAGATACGCAGTATTTT.